The 20 T cell receptor beta chains reported below all come from one sample, sequenced in a study of T-cell memory formation after mild COVID-19. TCRdb independently ran MiXCR on the 5' RACE reads; one entry per CDR3 protein. The table has 450,000 or so distinct CDR3 sequences, 25% seen once. The sequenced sample was PBMCs or a T cell subset sorted from them (not recorded which). Receptors originate from an adult woman who had mild COVID-19 (a few samples of this study predate the infection). Cell type and time point are not known.

This clonotype was counted only a few times. This chain links TRBV7-2 with TRBJ1-1; TRBD1 is a possible D gene (5 bases). The CDR3 totals 16 residues. The V end lost 5 bases, the J end lost 3 bases, and 19 bases lay between the germline ends. CDR1 is SGHTA, CDR2 FQGNSA, per germline. CDR3 sequence (DNA): TGTGCCAGCAGCACCGTTCCCAGGGTCCCGGACACTGAAGCTTTCTTT. Amino acids: CASSTVPRVPDTEAFF. Full variable domain (remainder filled in from reference TRBV7-2 and TRBJ1-1): GAGVSQSPSNKVTEKGKDVELRCDPISGHTALYWYRQSLGQGLEFLIYFQGNSAPDKSGLPSDRFSAERTGGSVSTLTIQRTQQEDSAVYLCASSTVPRVPDTEAFFGQGTRLTVV.

This sequence joins TRBV29-1 and TRBJ2-7; D is possibly TRBD1 (5 bases). CDR3 length equals 13 residues. The V gene lost 6 bases and the J gene lost 3 bases, with 15 bases spanning the gap. CDR1 and CDR2 from the germline V gene are SQVTM and ANQGSEA. Here the CDR3 DNA reads TGCAGCGTATCCCCGACTCAGGGCTACGAGCAGTACTTC. This sequence encodes CSVSPTQGYEQYF.

In nucleotides, the CDR3 is TGTGCCAGCAGCGTAACCGGGACAGGGGCCAACGTCCTGACTTTC. It is translated as CASSVTGTGANVLTF. The rearrangement uses TRBV9 and TRBJ2-6, with D possibly matching TRBD1 (6 bases). CDR3 length: 15 amino acids. Germline V gene sequence: CDR1 SGDLS, CDR2 YYNGEE. The V end was cut by 1 base, the J end by 4 bases, with 9 bases between.

The chain joins TRBV12-3 or TRBV12-4 to TRBJ1-1; 8 bases fit TRBD1. The CDR3 runs 14 residues. The trim removed 5 bases at V and 4 bases at J, leaving 6 bases unmatched. CDR3 sequence: CASSQGAWGTEAFF. The CDR3 DNA reads as TGTGCCAGCAGTCAGGGGGCCTGGGGCACTGAAGCTTTCTTT.

This clonotype was seen only a few times. The chain has TRBV7-8 and TRBJ2-5; 7 positions match TRBD1. The CDR3 consists of 16 residues. Germline CDR1 SGHVS, CDR2 FQNEAQ. V dropped 5 bases and J dropped 5; count of bases not matched to a gene: 14. This CDR3 is CASSPGGQGVRETQYF. Here the CDR3 DNA reads TGTGCCAGCAGCCCGGGCGGTCAGGGGGTTCGGGAGACCCAGTACTTC.

CDR3 in amino acids: CASSATGTGGIGRYGYTF. Written as DNA, the CDR3 is TGTGCCAGCAGCGCGACCGGGACAGGGGGGATCGGGAGGTATGGCTACACCTTC. The chain uses TRBV9 and TRBJ1-2; the match to TRBD1 covers 11 bases. The V and J ends lost 3 bases and 5 bases, in that order; junction bases with no gene match: 15. The CDR3 contains 18 residues. The germline V gene encodes CDR1 SGDLS and CDR2 YYNGEE.

The chain employs TRBV2 and TRBJ2-1, with unresolved D. The CDR3 loop spans 14 amino acids. Trimming cost V 7 bases and J 7 bases, with 17 bases left between them. Germline V gene data show CDR1 as SNHLY and CDR2 as FYNNEI. The CDR3 DNA sequence: TGTGCCAGCACCTACCTCCTTAGTGGGAATGAGCAGTTCTTC. Its translation is CASTYLLSGNEQFF.

There are a few counts of this clonotype. The gene calls are TRBV11-3 and TRBJ2-1; 8 bases map to TRBD2. V lost 5 bases and J lost 3; bases outside the gene matches: 6. The CDR3 is made up of 15 amino acids. Germline V CDR1 and CDR2: SGHNT, YENEEA. DNA for the CDR3: TGTGCCAGCAGCCTTCCGGGACTAGTCTACAATGAGCAGTTCTTC. It encodes CASSLPGLVYNEQFF. The variable domain in full, with the rest retrieved from reference TRBV11-3 and TRBJ2-1, is EAGVVQSPRYKIIEKKQPVAFWCNPISGHNTLYWYLQNLGQGPELLIRYENEEAVDDSQLPKDRFSAERLKGVDSTLKIQPAELGDSAVYLCASSLPGLVYNEQFFGPGTRLTVL.

The chain has TRBV20-1 and TRBJ2-5, with D possibly being TRBD1 or TRBD2 (6 bases each). Trimming pared 0 bases from V and 1 base from J, leaving 12 bases between. Germline CDR1 is DFQATT and CDR2 is SNEGSKA (reference sequence). The CDR3 is 15 amino acids. This CDR3 is CSARDRGTIQETQYF. CDR3 coding DNA: TGCAGTGCTAGAGATCGGGGGACAATCCAAGAGACCCAGTACTTC.

This clonotype was counted a few times. The limits of the CDR3 on the DNA are not certain, so only TCRdb's listed CDR3 is given. This sequence joins TRBV6-2 or TRBV6-3 and TRBJ2-1; the D call of TRBD1 is as the table states it, not checked on the DNA. The CDR3 length is 20 residues, termini included. Germline assignment: CDR1 MNHEY and CDR2 SVGEGT. The CDR3: CASSTSTGGLDKSSYNEQFF.

The rearrangement uses TRBV4-1 and TRBJ2-7; 8 bases fit TRBD2. V shed 1 base and J 0 bases; nucleotides not matched to a gene: 8. This CDR3 has 17 residues. The germline gives CDR1 MGHRA, CDR2 YSYEKL. In DNA form, the CDR3 reads TGCGCCAGCAGCCAAGGGATGGCGGGGGGATCCTCCTACGAGCAGTACTTC. Protein sequence: CASSQGMAGGSSYEQYF.

This clonotype occurred a few times. The DNA of the CDR3 is TGTGCCAGCAGCTTAGCTAGCCTATGGAGGGGGCGCGAGGAGACCCAGTACTTC. Amino acids: CASSLASLWRGREETQYF. This rearrangement joins TRBV11-1 to TRBJ2-5, with a weak D call TRBD1 (7 bases). CDR3 length: 18 residues. CDR1 SGHAT and CDR2 FQDESV come from the germline V gene (reference sequence). Trimming shortened V by 0 bases and J by 5 bases, and 22 bases separated the two germline ends.

The rearrangement uses TRBV9 and TRBJ2-1, with TRBD2 identical over 8 bases. The CDR3 is 17 amino acids. V lost 0 bases and J lost 0; bases outside the gene matches: 5. The germline gives CDR1 SGDLS, CDR2 YYNGEE. The CDR3: CASSVDDGRVSYNEQFF. The DNA of the CDR3 is TGTGCCAGCAGCGTAGATGACGGGAGGGTCTCCTACAATGAGCAGTTCTTC. The complete variable domain, with remaining parts taken from reference TRBV9 and TRBJ2-1, reads DSGVTQTPKHLITATGQRVTLRCSPRSGDLSVYWYQQSLDQGLQFLIQYYNGEERAKGNILERFSAQQFPDLHSELNLSSLELGDSALYFCASSVDDGRVSYNEQFFGPGTRLTVL.

This clonotype was seen more than once but under ten times. The chain has TRBV5-1 and TRBJ2-1; 10 bases align to TRBD1. Germline CDR1 is SGHRS and CDR2 is YFSETQ. The V segment lost 0 bases and the J segment 8 bases; nucleotides outside the gene matches: 5. The CDR3 is 15 amino acids. The CDR3 loop is CASSLVGQGSDEQFF. The DNA of the CDR3 is TGCGCCAGCAGCTTGGTGGGACAGGGGAGCGATGAGCAGTTCTTC. The variable domain in full, with the rest retrieved from reference TRBV5-1 and TRBJ2-1, is KAGVTQTPRYLIKTRGQQVTLSCSPISGHRSVSWYQQTPGQGLQFLFEYFSETQRNKGNFPGRFSGRQFSNSRSEMNVSTLELGDSALYLCASSLVGQGSDEQFFGPGTRLTVL.

This clonotype occurred a few times. The gene calls are TRBV12-5 and TRBJ2-1; 7 nucleotides align to TRBD1. CDR3 length: 19 residues. After removal of 1 base from V and 0 bases from J, the junction contained 12 bases not matched to a gene. Germline CDR1 reads LGHNT; CDR2 reads FRNRAP. The CDR3 spells CASGLDTGLGQSSYNEQFF. The DNA for the CDR3 is TGTGCTAGTGGTTTGGATACCGGCCTGGGACAGAGCTCCTACAATGAGCAGTTCTTC.

The J gene is TRBJ2-1, the V gene TRBV20-1; D gene uncertain. V was clipped by 4 bases and J by 6 bases, with 10 bases between them. The germline V gene has CDR1 DFQATT and CDR2 SNEGSKA (reference sequence). This CDR3 contains 12 residues. This CDR3 is CSATSGPNEQFF. The CDR3 DNA sequence: TGCAGTGCTACCTCTGGACCCAATGAGCAGTTCTTC.

The chain recombines TRBV5-6 with TRBJ1-1; possible D gene TRBD1, 6 bases. The CDR3 has 15 residues. Germline loops: CDR1 SGHDT, CDR2 YYEEEE. Between the trimmed V and J ends, which lost 3 bases and 1 base, there was a span of 13 bases. CDR3 sequence reads: CASSSLQGGNTEAFF. CDR3 sequence (DNA): TGTGCCAGCAGCTCCTTACAGGGCGGGAACACTGAAGCTTTCTTT.

This clonotype was picked up a small number of times. The chain recombines TRBV29-1 with TRBJ2-7, with TRBD1 matching 7 bases. Germline V gene sequence: CDR1 SQVTM, CDR2 ANQGSEA. V lost 0 bases and J lost 0; bases outside the gene matches: 5. This CDR3 region has 15 residues. The CDR3 sequence is CSVEDKGQNSYEQYF. The CDR3 DNA follows: TGCAGCGTTGAAGATAAGGGACAGAACTCCTACGAGCAGTACTTC.

The sample holds a few counts of this clonotype. The chain links TRBV12-3 or TRBV12-4 to TRBJ2-2, with 10 bases lining up with TRBD2. Germline trimming cut 7 bases from V and 4 bases from J; bases unmatched to any gene: 9. This CDR3 comprises 16 residues. CDR3 DNA: TGTGCCAGCACCCAAGCGGGAGGGCCTTCCACCGGGGAGCTGTTTTTT. Translated, it gives CASTQAGGPSTGELFF.

A few counts support this clonotype. This chain joins TRBV15 and TRBJ2-5; perhaps D is TRBD1 or TRBD2 (5 bases each). Germline loops: CDR1 LNHNV, CDR2 YYDKDF (reference sequence). This CDR3 has 16 residues. With 1 base removed from V and 4 bases from J, the gap between germline ends came to 16 bases. CDR3 DNA: TGTGCCACCAGCAGAGCTCTCGGGACCTTCGGAGAGACCCAGTACTTC. Amino acid sequence: CATSRALGTFGETQYF.